The 20 T cell receptor beta chains in this list originate from one sample, sequenced in a study of regulatory T cells in long-lasting Graves disease. HTBI primers from iRepertoire and Arm-PCR of CDR3 regions yielded the TCR beta libraries. TCRdb re-called the multiplex PCR reads through MiXCR, storing one row per CDR3 protein. Of hundreds of thousands of distinct CDR3 sequences listed, approximately 15% are singletons. Regarding time point: newly diagnosed GD, antithyroid drugs for less than 3 months. Extracted PBMC RNA gave rise to the TCR library. These data are also associated with another study on T cells in Graves' hyperthyroidism and ophthalmopathy.

The specimen comprised peripheral blood mononuclear cells (PBMCs), sampled at new diagnosis, from a patient treated with antithyroid drugs. The receptor set was obtained from a woman aged 35 to 49 with Graves disease.

This clonotype was seen many times. The V gene is TRBV28, the J gene TRBJ1-4; 11 positions match TRBD1. The CDR3 is 17 amino acids. Trimming took 6 bases from V and 7 from J; bases not matched to a gene: 13. The germline gives CDR1 MDHEN, CDR2 SYDVKM. CDR3 coding DNA: TGTGCCAGCAGCCAAACGCCCGGACAGGGGGCTGGTGAAAAACTGTTTTTT. This encodes CASSQTPGQGAGEKLFF.

The V and J genes are TRBV2 and TRBJ1-6, with TRBD1 identical over 7 bases. V lost 3 bases and J lost 6; bases outside the gene matches: 2. The CDR3 sequence is 14 residues long. Germline V gives CDR1 SNHLY, CDR2 FYNNEI. The CDR3: CASSDRGRNSPLHF. In DNA form, the CDR3 reads TGTGCCAGCAGTGATAGGGGGCGTAATTCACCCCTCCACTTT. The whole variable domain, filled in from reference TRBV2 and TRBJ1-6, reads EPEVTQTPSHQVTQMGQEVILRCVPISNHLYFYWYRQILGQKVEFLVSFYNNEISEKSEIFDDQFSVERPDGSNFTLKIRSTKLEDSAMYFCASSDRGRNSPLHFGNGTRLTVT.

Many counts were recorded for this clonotype. This chain links TRBV15 with TRBJ1-4; maybe TRBD1 (5 bases). Germline loops: CDR1 LNHNV, CDR2 YYDKDF (reference sequence). V dropped 1 base and J dropped 5 bases, with 23 bases sitting between them. This CDR3 is 19 amino acids long. The CDR3: CATSRVGRDRGTQNEKLFF. In DNA form, the CDR3 reads TGTGCCACCAGCAGAGTCGGCCGGGACCGAGGGACGCAAAATGAAAAACTGTTTTTT.

This clonotype was counted many times. J is TRBJ1-1 and V is TRBV19; no clear D gene. The germline V gene encodes CDR1 LNHDA and CDR2 SQIVND (reference sequence). The CDR3 is 13 amino acids. The ends were cut back, 7 bases at V and 1 base at J, with 10 bases in the middle. The CDR3 DNA reads TGTGCCAGTACTATTTCAGGGAACACTGAAGCTTTCTTT. Protein product: CASTISGNTEAFF.

As regards this clonotype: The DNA is omitted, as the CDR3 cannot be located on it reliably, and the CDR3 follows TCRdb's listing. J is TRBJ2-3 and V is TRBV29-1; the table gives TRBD2 as D, unverified against the DNA. The germline V gene encodes CDR1 SQVTM and CDR2 ANQGSEA. The CDR3 spans 14 residues, counting both ends. The CDR3 is CSVEVAGGSDTQYF.

This clonotype was detected ten times or more. V gene TRBV5-1 combines with J gene TRBJ2-7; TRBD2 matches 9 bases. Germline loops: CDR1 SGHRS, CDR2 YFSETQ. J was trimmed by 7 bases and V by 4 bases; bases with no gene match: 6. The CDR3 spans 13 residues. CDR3 in DNA: TGCGCCAGCAGCCTTAGCGGGAGACGAGAGCAGTACTTC. Translated: CASSLSGRREQYF. Full variable domain (rest looked up from reference TRBV5-1 and TRBJ2-7): KAGVTQTPRYLIKTRGQQVTLSCSPISGHRSVSWYQQTPGQGLQFLFEYFSETQRNKGNFPGRFSGRQFSNSRSEMNVSTLELGDSALYLCASSLSGRREQYFGPGTRLTVT.

Many counts were recorded for this clonotype. This chain links TRBV12-3 or TRBV12-4 with TRBJ2-3; D remains ambiguous. V was clipped by 10 bases and J by 1 base, with 18 bases between them. The CDR3 totals 15 residues. The CDR3 is CATSSTALRTDTQYF. The DNA of the CDR3 is TGTGCCACAAGTTCGACCGCGCTACGCACAGATACGCAGTATTTT.

The genes are TRBV24-1 and TRBJ2-1, with 7 bases identical to TRBD2. CDR1 is KGHDR and CDR2 is SFDVKD in the germline V gene. Trimming cost V 2 bases and J 5 bases; bases outside gene matches: 5. The CDR3 extends over 15 amino acids. CDR3 sequence (DNA): TGTGCCACCAGTGATTCCCGGGACTACAACAATGAGCAGTTCTTC. Amino acids: CATSDSRDYNNEQFF.

As to this clonotype: Given a much more abundant clone one base away, this may be a read error. The chain is built from TRBV20-1 and TRBJ2-1, with D possibly being TRBD1 (5 bases). V dropped 3 bases and J dropped 13 bases, with 16 bases sitting between them. The CDR3 runs 12 residues. Germline CDR1 DFQATT, CDR2 SNEGSKA (reference sequence). The CDR3, as DNA: TGCAGTGCTAGGACAGACCAAGAGACCCAGTTCTTC. Its translation: CSARTDQETQFF.

This clonotype was recorded many times. The chain employs TRBV12-3 or TRBV12-4 and TRBJ2-1, with 12 bases that match TRBD2. J lost 5 bases, V lost 4 bases, and 6 bases had no gene match. The CDR3 contains 16 residues. The CDR3 DNA reads as TGTGCCAGCAGTTACACTAGCGGGAGGCGGGACAATGAGCAGTTCTTC. Translated, it gives CASSYTSGRRDNEQFF.

This clonotype was detected many times. The V call is TRBV7-9, the J call TRBJ2-5; possible D gene TRBD2, 6 bases. From germline, CDR1 is SEHNR and CDR2 FQNEAQ (reference sequence). This CDR3 is built from 14 residues. The V end lost 5 bases, the J end lost 5 bases, and 15 bases lay between the germline ends. The CDR3 protein is CASSIRDSWETQYF. In DNA form, the CDR3 reads TGTGCCAGCAGCATCCGGGACTCCTGGGAGACCCAGTACTTC.

This clonotype was seen ten or more times. V usage is TRBV3-1 and J usage is TRBJ2-6; TRBD2 aligns across 14 bases. CDR3 length: 21 residues. Trimming removed 0 bases from V and 8 bases from J; junction bases left unmatched: 15. CDR1 and CDR2 from the germline V gene are LGHDT and YNNKEL (reference sequence). The CDR3 DNA follows: TGTGCCAGCAGCCAAGATGCCCCTTGGGTAGGACTAGCGGGAGGAACCAACGTCCTGACTTTC. Translation: CASSQDAPWVGLAGGTNVLTF.

This clonotype came up many times. This chain connects TRBV28 to TRBJ2-4; 10 bases are a match to TRBD2. The CDR3 runs 15 residues. Trimming took 5 bases from V and 0 from J; bases not matched to a gene: 1. CDR1 and CDR2 (germline): MDHEN, SYDVKM. The CDR3 bases are TGTGCCAGCAGTGGACTAGCGGTAGCCAAAAACATTCAGTACTTC. It translates to CASSGLAVAKNIQYF.

This clonotype appeared many times. The rearrangement links TRBV29-1 to TRBJ2-7; either TRBD1 or TRBD2 may supply D (5 bases each). Germline loops: CDR1 SQVTM, CDR2 ANQGSEA. The CDR3 is 13 amino acids. The CDR3 DNA is TGCAGGGAGGTCGAGGAAGGGGACTACGAGCAGTACTTC. Its protein is CREVEEGDYEQYF.

This clonotype was seen more than once but under ten times. At one boundary the junction diverges from the germline segment, which might be a read error. This rearrangement joins TRBV7-7 to TRBJ2-2; the match to TRBD2 covers 13 bases. Germline CDR1 reads SSHAT; CDR2 reads FNYEAQ (reference sequence). The CDR3 consists of 18 residues. The DNA for the CDR3 is TGTGCTAGCAGCGCTACCTGGACTAGCGGGGGAAACACCGGGGAGCTGTTTTTT. It translates to CASSATWTSGGNTGELFF.

This clonotype was observed a few times. The V call is TRBV20-1, the J call TRBJ1-3; tentatively, D is TRBD1 (5 bases). The CDR3 is 15 residues long. V gave up 4 bases and J gave up 3 bases, with 16 bases separating them. Germline lookup yields CDR1 DFQATT and CDR2 SNEGSKA (reference sequence). CDR3 DNA sequence: TGCAGTGCTACTATCGAACCAGGGCTTGGAAACACCATATATTTT. Amino acids: CSATIEPGLGNTIYF.

This clonotype was detected ten times or more. The gene calls are TRBV2 and TRBJ2-3, with 8 bases aligning to TRBD1. J gave up 0 bases and V 4 bases, and 0 bases lay outside the gene matches. Germline CDR1 reads SNHLY; CDR2 reads FYNNEI. The CDR3 loop spans 14 amino acids. CDR3 protein: CASSGDRSTDTQYF. CDR3 sequence (DNA): TGTGCCAGCAGTGGGGACAGGAGCACAGATACGCAGTATTTT.

The chain combines TRBV4-2 with TRBJ1-2; a weak D match, TRBD1 (6 bases). Germline CDR1 reads LGHNA; CDR2 reads YNFKEQ. Trimming took 4 bases from V and 2 from J, leaving 17 bases between them. This CDR3 has 16 amino acids. The CDR3 bases are TGTGCCAGCAGCCCCCGGACAGCAAGCGCCAACTATGGCTACACCTTC. Amino acids: CASSPRTASANYGYTF.

This clonotype was detected many times. This chain connects TRBV19 to TRBJ2-7; the D is unclear. The CDR3 length is 14 residues. Germline V gives CDR1 LNHDA, CDR2 SQIVND (reference sequence). V gave up 6 bases and J gave up 7 bases, with 19 bases separating them. CDR3 DNA sequence: TGTGCCAGTAGCGGATCGGATACCTTGGTTGAGCAGTACTTC. Its translation: CASSGSDTLVEQYF.

This clonotype showed up many times. The CDR3 loop is CASSLRQTYSSTDTQYF. CDR3 bases: TGTGCCAGCAGTCTTAGACAGACCTACTCTAGCACAGATACGCAGTATTTT. The rearrangement uses TRBV28 and TRBJ2-3; perhaps TRBD1 as D (5 bases). V lost 5 bases and J 0 bases, leaving 18 bases between the germline ends. Germline loops: CDR1 MDHEN, CDR2 SYDVKM. The CDR3 has 17 amino acids.